This T cell receptor (beta chain) was identified during a study of T cell changes during pregnancy in multiple sclerosis. The J segment lost 9 bases and the V segment lost 3 bases, leaving 13 bases of the junction unmatched. The germline V gene encodes CDR1 SGDLS and CDR2 YYNGEE. CDR3 length: 17 amino acids. Repertoires were generated with immunoSEQ multiplex PCR, while TCRdb's copy carries only in-frame clones and drops some. The sample carries over 55,000 clones, 93% recorded once. This rearrangement joins TRBV9 to TRBJ2-1; 12 bases map to TRBD2. The origin of this receptor is a female donor with multiple sclerosis, enrolled in a pregnancy study. The material was peripheral blood, obtained after pregnancy. CDR3 DNA: TGTGCCAGCAGCGATAAATTACTAGCGGGAGGATTTAGTGAGCAGTTCTTC. This translates into CASSDKLLAGGFSEQFF.